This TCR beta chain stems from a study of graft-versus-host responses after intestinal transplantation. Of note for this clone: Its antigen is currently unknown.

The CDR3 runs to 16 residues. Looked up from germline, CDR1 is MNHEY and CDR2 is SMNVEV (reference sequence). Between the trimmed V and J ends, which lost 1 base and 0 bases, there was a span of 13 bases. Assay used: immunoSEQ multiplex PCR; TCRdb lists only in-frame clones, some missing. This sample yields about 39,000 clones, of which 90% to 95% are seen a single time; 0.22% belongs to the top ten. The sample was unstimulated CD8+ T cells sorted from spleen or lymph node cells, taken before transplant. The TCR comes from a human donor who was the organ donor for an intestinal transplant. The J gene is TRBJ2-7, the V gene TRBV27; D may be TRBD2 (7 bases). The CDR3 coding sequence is TGTGCCAGCAGTTTATATGGGGGGGCGGACTCCTACGAGCAGTACTTC. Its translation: CASSLYGGADSYEQYF.